Each of the 23 T cell receptor beta chains below was sequenced from the same sample in a study of regulatory T cells in long-lasting Graves disease. Described time point: newly diagnosed GD, antithyroid drugs for less than 3 months. The authors made the TCR library using RNA they extracted from PBMCs. Arm-PCR of CDR3 regions and iRepertoire HTBI primers were the basis on which TCR beta libraries were built. TCRdb fed the multiplex PCR reads into MiXCR, producing one record per CDR3 protein. The sample gives about 560,000 distinct CDR3 sequences, about 15% of which show up once; approximately 12% is in the top ten. These data were also filed under a second study, of T cells in Graves' hyperthyroidism and ophthalmopathy.

The sample was peripheral blood mononuclear cells (PBMCs), taken at new diagnosis, from a patient treated with antithyroid drugs. Every receptor here comes from a young man with Graves disease.

The J gene is TRBJ2-3, the V gene TRBV19, with D perhaps matching TRBD2 (6 bases). This CDR3 is built from 18 residues. Germline CDR1 and CDR2: LNHDA and SQIVND (reference sequence). Deletions cut 1 base from V and 3 bases from J, with 20 bases between. CDR3 amino acids: CASSIVLIYAGRTDTQYF. In DNA, the CDR3 is TGTGCCAGTAGTATAGTTTTAATTTACGCGGGAAGAACAGATACGCAGTATTTT.

The genes are TRBV6-8 and TRBJ2-5; TRBD1 is a possible D gene (6 bases). There are 14 residues in the CDR3. CDR1 is MNHGY and CDR2 is SAAAGT in the germline V gene. Deletions cut 10 bases from V and 2 bases from J, with 17 bases between. The CDR3: CANRTPGQQETQYF. CDR3 in DNA: TGTGCCAACAGAACCCCGGGACAACAAGAGACCCAGTACTTC.

The genes are TRBV29-1 and TRBJ2-7; TRBD1 matches at 7 bases. The CDR3 is made up of 13 amino acids. Germline V gives CDR1 SQVTM, CDR2 ANQGSEA. Trimming removed 4 bases from V and 2 bases from J; junction bases left unmatched: 5. CDR3 DNA: TGCAGCGTTGGGGACAGAGACACCTACGAGCAGTACTTC. It is translated as CSVGDRDTYEQYF.

This clonotype came up many times. The chain has TRBV12-3 or TRBV12-4 and TRBJ2-1, with a weak D call TRBD2 (6 bases). The end of the DNA fits TRBJ2-5 better, so the J call may be wrong. This CDR3 contains 14 residues. CDR3 amino acids: CASSRFGGEETQYF. The CDR3 DNA is TGTGCCAGCAGCCGCTTCGGAGGGGAAGAGACCCAGTACTTC.

CDR3 residues: CASSLDARGGASNGYTF. CDR3 DNA: TGCGCCAGCAGCTTGGATGCAAGGGGGGGCGCCTCTAATGGCTACACCTTC. The chain has TRBV5-1 and TRBJ1-2, with a weak D call TRBD1 (6 bases). Germline loops: CDR1 SGHRS, CDR2 YFSETQ. The CDR3 loop spans 17 amino acids. Trimming left V 0 bases short and J 6 bases short, with 21 bases between.

In its sample, this clonotype was seen many times. The chain couples TRBV27 to TRBJ2-7; weak D call: TRBD1 (6 bases). V was clipped by 5 bases and J by 3 bases, with 29 bases between them. This CDR3 is 19 amino acids long. Germline V lookup: CDR1 MNHEY, CDR2 SMNVEV (reference sequence). Written as DNA, the CDR3 is TGTGCCAGCAGTCTCCTATCCTCAGGGGAGTACCTACTGCACTACGAGCAGTACTTC. Its translation: CASSLLSSGEYLLHYEQYF.

This clonotype appeared many times. The junction departs from the called germline gene at one end, perhaps through a read error. The rearrangement joins TRBV2 to TRBJ2-1; 9 bases align to TRBD2. The CDR3 spans 10 residues. The germline V gene encodes CDR1 SNHLY and CDR2 FYNNEI. In DNA form, the CDR3 reads TGTGCCAGCAGAGGACTAGCGTTGCTCTTC. It is translated as CASRGLALLF.

The chain joins TRBV5-1 to TRBJ1-3; 7 positions agree with TRBD1. The CDR3 totals 17 residues. Looked up from germline, CDR1 is SGHRS and CDR2 is YFSETQ. The trim removed 4 bases at V and 0 bases at J, leaving 10 bases unmatched. CDR3 sequence: CASSINPQGPSGNTIYF. The CDR3 coding sequence is TGCGCCAGCAGCATCAACCCACAGGGGCCCTCTGGAAACACCATATATTTT. Together with reference TRBV5-1 and TRBJ1-3, the CDR3 gives the full variable domain: KAGVTQTPRYLIKTRGQQVTLSCSPISGHRSVSWYQQTPGQGLQFLFEYFSETQRNKGNFPGRFSGRQFSNSRSEMNVSTLELGDSALYLCASSINPQGPSGNTIYFGEGSWLTVV.

There are a few counts of this clonotype. V usage is TRBV6-2 or TRBV6-3 and J usage is TRBJ1-5; 8 bases fit TRBD1. The CDR3 length is 14 residues. Trimming cost V 8 bases and J 5 bases; bases outside gene matches: 8. The germline V gene encodes CDR1 MNHEY and CDR2 SVGEGT. This CDR3 reads CASSRTGYDQPQHF. The DNA for the CDR3 is TGTGCCAGCTCCCGGACAGGGTACGATCAGCCCCAGCATTTT.

This clonotype appeared a few times. The chain couples TRBV6-5 to TRBJ1-5; D gene unclear. V lost 0 bases and J lost 5, with 5 bases in between. In germline, CDR1 is MNHEY, CDR2 SVGAGI. This CDR3 spans 13 amino acids. In DNA form, the CDR3 reads TGTGCCAGCAGTTACTCGGATGATCAGCCCCAGCATTTT. Translating it yields CASSYSDDQPQHF.

The chain uses TRBV2 and TRBJ2-3; 13 nucleotides line up with TRBD2. This CDR3 region has 18 residues. Trimming cost V 6 bases and J 2 bases; bases outside gene matches: 11. Germline V gene sequence: CDR1 SNHLY, CDR2 FYNNEI. CDR3 sequence (DNA): TGTGCCAGCAGCGGGGGACTAGCGGGACCAACCCTCACAGATACGCAGTATTTT. This translates into CASSGGLAGPTLTDTQYF.

This clonotype was observed at least ten times. This chain connects TRBV12-3 or TRBV12-4 to TRBJ1-1; D is unresolved. This CDR3 spans 13 amino acids. The ends were cut back, 6 bases at V and 3 bases at J, with 11 bases in the middle. CDR3 nucleotides: TGTGCCAGCAGCGACGGACCTTACACTGAAGCTTTCTTT. It codes for CASSDGPYTEAFF.

The genes are TRBV28 and TRBJ1-5; D is unclear. The V end was cut by 5 bases, the J end by 5 bases, with 7 bases between. The CDR3 runs 12 residues. Germline V gene sequence: CDR1 MDHEN, CDR2 SYDVKM. The CDR3 DNA sequence: TGTGCCAGCAGTATCATCTATCAGCCCCAGCATTTT. It is translated as CASSIIYQPQHF.

On this clonotype itself: This may be a read error: a much more frequent sequence differs by one nucleotide. This chain joins TRBV28 and TRBJ2-1; D is undetermined. The germline gives CDR1 MDHEN, CDR2 SYDVKM. The CDR3 has 17 residues. The V gene lost 6 bases and the J gene lost 0 bases, with 18 bases spanning the gap. CDR3 DNA: TGTGCCAGCAGCTTAGATCGAGCGAACCGCTCCTACAATGAGCAGTTCTTC. Encoded protein: CASSLDRANRSYNEQFF.

This clonotype was recorded a few times. V and J are TRBV13 and TRBJ1-4; D gene unclear. The ends were cut back, 5 bases at V and 0 bases at J, with 10 bases in the middle. Germline-derived CDR1 and CDR2 are PRHDT and FYEKMQ (reference sequence). CDR3 length equals 15 residues. CDR3 coding DNA: TGTGCCAGCAGCGAGAGCGCTGCAACTAATGAAAAACTGTTTTTT. It specifies CASSESAATNEKLFF. Using reference TRBV13 and TRBJ1-4 for the parts outside the CDR3, the full variable domain is AAGVIQSPRHLIKEKRETATLKCYPIPRHDTVYWYQQGPGQDPQFLISFYEKMQSDKGSIPDRFSAQQFSDYHSELNMSSLELGDSALYFCASSESAATNEKLFFGSGTQLSVL.

This clonotype was seen ten or more times. This chain connects TRBV28 to TRBJ2-7; 8 bases are a match to TRBD1. With 1 base clipped from V and 3 bases from J, the junction kept 8 bases outside the gene matches. Germline assignment: CDR1 MDHEN and CDR2 SYDVKM. This CDR3 is built from 16 residues. CDR3 DNA sequence: TGTGCCAGCAGTTTATCCCTGGACAGGGCAAACTACGAGCAGTACTTC. It specifies CASSLSLDRANYEQYF.

This clonotype has at least ten counts. The CDR3 loop is CASSRQGELTEAFF. Written as DNA, the CDR3 is TGCGCCAGCAGTCGACAGGGTGAATTGACTGAAGCTTTCTTT. The chain employs TRBV10-2 and TRBJ1-1; 7 bases are shared with TRBD1. Germline V gene lookup returns CDR1 WSHSY and CDR2 SAAADI. The CDR3 length is 14 residues. V was clipped by 5 bases and J by 5 bases; unmatched bases: 8.

The chain joins TRBV19 to TRBJ1-2, with D maybe TRBD1 (5 bases). CDR3 length equals 14 residues. The germline CDR1 and CDR2 sequences are LNHDA and SQIVND (reference sequence). V lost 9 bases, J lost 2 bases, and 16 bases lay in between. The CDR3: CASKGLGRNYGYTF. The CDR3 nucleotides read TGTGCCAGCAAAGGATTGGGACGGAACTATGGCTACACCTTC. Using reference TRBV19 and TRBJ1-2 for the parts outside the CDR3, the full variable domain is DGGITQSPKYLFRKEGQNVTLSCEQNLNHDAMYWYRQDPGQGLRLIYYSQIVNDFQKGDIAEGYSVSREKKESFPLTVTSAQKNPTAFYLCASKGLGRNYGYTFGSGTRLTVV.

This clonotype was detected many times. The gene calls are TRBV2 and TRBJ1-1; no clear D gene. In germline, CDR1 is SNHLY, CDR2 FYNNEI. CDR3 length: 13 amino acids. V lost 4 bases, J lost 3 bases, and 9 bases lay in between. CDR3 sequence (DNA): TGTGCCAGCAGTGTGGAGCTTCACACTGAAGCTTTCTTT. This encodes CASSVELHTEAFF.

This clonotype appeared a few times. This sequence joins TRBV3-1 and TRBJ1-4; D call uncertain. The CDR3 extends over 17 amino acids. Germline-derived CDR1 and CDR2 are LGHDT and YNNKEL (reference sequence). V dropped 0 bases and J dropped 0 bases, with 11 bases sitting between them. DNA for the CDR3: TGTGCCAGCAGCCAAGATAAGGCAGCCGCAACTAATGAAAAACTGTTTTTT. Translating it yields CASSQDKAAATNEKLFF. The variable domain in full, completed from reference TRBV3-1 and TRBJ1-4, reads DTAVSQTPKYLVTQMGNDKSIKCEQNLGHDTMYWYKQDSKKFLKIMFSYNNKELIINETVPNRFSPKSPDKAHLNLHINSLELGDSAVYFCASSQDKAAATNEKLFFGSGTQLSVL.

Of note for this clonotype: This may come from a read error, since a much larger clone is one base off. The gene calls are TRBV30 and TRBJ1-5; D unclear. This CDR3 is built from 12 residues. CDR1 GTSNPN and CDR2 SVGIG come from the germline V gene (reference sequence). Written as DNA, the CDR3 is TGTGCCTGGAGTGTAGTCGGTCAGCCCCAGCGTTTT. Encoded protein: CAWSVVGQPQRF.

This chain uses TRBV7-9 with TRBJ2-2, with 12 bases matching TRBD1. V dropped 4 bases and J dropped 8; count of bases not matched to a gene: 8. Germline values: CDR1 SEHNR, CDR2 FQNEAQ (reference sequence). The CDR3 runs 16 residues. The CDR3 region has the DNA TGTGCCAGCAGCTCGCCGGGACAGGGGGCCCCTGGGGAGCTGTTTTTT. Its translation is CASSSPGQGAPGELFF.

There are a few counts of this clonotype. The rearrangement joins TRBV20-1 to TRBJ2-4; 9 bases agree with TRBD2. Looked up from germline, CDR1 is DFQATT and CDR2 is SNEGSKA (reference sequence). The CDR3 sequence is 15 residues long. With V trimmed by 0 bases and J by 3 bases, 3 bases remained unmatched. The CDR3 coding sequence is TGCAGTGCTAGAGATAGACTAGCGGTCAAAAACATTCAGTACTTC. It yields the protein CSARDRLAVKNIQYF.